This TCR beta chain was obtained from a study of blood T cell repertoires in COVID-19. About the research overall: From the United States, Italy and Spain came samples of acute and convalescent COVID-19. In each case, the material was cDNA or gDNA derived from T cells, B-cell-depleted T cells, or PBMCs.

Germline trimming cut 10 bases from V and 4 bases from J; bases unmatched to any gene: 6. Germline-derived CDR1 and CDR2 are MDHEN and SYDVKM. The CDR3 sequence is 13 residues long. It was during active infection that Seattle patients were enrolled and then longitudinally followed. Original analysis: Reference gene primer amplification yielded estimated nucleated cell counts. The data were produced by immunoSEQ multiplex PCR, yet TCRdb's version contains in-frame clones alone and is incomplete. V and J calls and clone size are copied from that table; D and trimming were computed from the DNA. The data show approximately 40,000 clones, approximately 87% seen once.

This chain joins TRBV28 and TRBJ2-1, with 8 bases matching TRBD1. Sequenced: peripheral blood. The sequence derives from a man aged 40-49 years with COVID-19, enrolled during active disease. This chain's CDR3 is CATSGTGYNEQFF. The CDR3, as DNA: TGTGCCACCTCCGGGACAGGTTACAATGAGCAGTTCTTC.